This T cell receptor (beta chain) was recorded in a study of CD8 T cells in ankylosing spondylitis. After removal of 0 bases from V and 2 bases from J, the junction contained 8 bases not matched to a gene. The CDR3 length is 17 residues. CDR1 is LGHNA, CDR2 YSLEER, per germline. This clonotype has more than one count but fewer than ten. Its cognate antigen is unknown. Quantitative 5'-RACE with molecular barcodes was used to make the TCR beta libraries. TCRdb reprocessed the 5' RACE reads with MiXCR, giving one entry per CDR3 protein. The data contain under 170,000 distinct CDR3 sequences, around 43% of them seen just once; the ten biggest clones take up 15%. Broader study findings: Disease-linked clones displayed a CD8+ phenotype and appeared relatively rarely in peripheral blood. Blood of patients with ankylosing spondylitis appeared to be characterized by a TCR beta motif of several highly homologous variants. A subset of motif variants has previously been described in the synovial fluid and blood of reactive arthritis.

This clonotype was sampled from a male donor with ankylosing spondylitis. J is TRBJ2-3 and V is TRBV4-3, with TRBD2 matching 7 bases. Sequencing was carried out using synovial fluid, either unsorted or a sorted T cell fraction (not recorded which). CDR3 region: CASSQDRPSGYTDTQYF. The CDR3 coding sequence is TGCGCCAGCAGCCAAGATAGGCCTAGCGGATACACAGATACGCAGTATTTT.